Listed here are 15 T cell receptor beta chains from one sample, sequenced in a study of shared clonotypes between healthy human individuals. Generated by immunoSEQ multiplex PCR, the TCRdb table keeps only in-frame clones and is missing some. Of under 1,100,000 clones detected, 75% to 85% appear once; the ten largest clones hold around 0.6%. Input material: memory CD4+ T cells from PBMCs. Indicated subset: CD45RA-negative fraction. The receptor set was obtained from a man younger than 35 in good health. Some clones in this sample may be carry-over from other donors' samples.

This clone appeared once. The rearrangement joins TRBV9 to TRBJ2-5; D is possibly TRBD1 or TRBD2 (5 bases each). Germline assignment: CDR1 SGDLS and CDR2 YYNGEE. This CDR3 spans 14 amino acids. V lost 4 bases and J 2 bases, leaving 12 bases between the germline ends. The CDR3, as DNA: TGTGCCAGCAGCCCCGGGGCACAACAAGAGACCCAGTACTTC. It encodes CASSPGAQQETQYF.

V and J are TRBV30 and TRBJ2-2; no clear D gene. The CDR3 is 15 residues long. The germline V gene encodes CDR1 GTSNPN and CDR2 SVGIG (reference sequence). V was trimmed by 3 bases and J by 2 bases, leaving 13 bases between them. As DNA, the CDR3 is TGTGCCTGGAGCCCTTTCCGCGCCAACACCGGGGAGCTGTTTTTT. Translation: CAWSPFRANTGELFF.

The V gene is TRBV25-1, the J gene TRBJ1-2; 8 nucleotides line up with TRBD1. The junction had 11 bases not matched to a gene; V was cut back by 4 bases and J by 7 bases. Germline CDR1 is MGHDK and CDR2 is SYGVNS. This CDR3 comprises 15 residues. CDR3 DNA: TGTGCCAGCAGTGTCGGACAGGGCCTGGTTCGTGGCTACACCTTC. As protein: CASSVGQGLVRGYTF.

V is TRBV29-1 and J is TRBJ2-3; 13 bases agree with TRBD2. After removal of 8 bases from V and 6 bases from J, the junction contained 5 bases not matched to a gene. The V gene's germline CDR1 is SQVTM and CDR2 ANQGSEA. The CDR3 covers 13 residues. The CDR3 reads CSPLTSGGDTQYF. DNA for the CDR3: TGCAGCCCTTTGACTAGCGGGGGGGATACGCAGTATTTT.

The chain joins TRBV7-6 to TRBJ2-5, with 8 positions matching TRBD1. The CDR3 runs 15 residues. Germline lookup yields CDR1 SGHVS and CDR2 FNYEAQ. V dropped 4 bases and J dropped 4; count of bases not matched to a gene: 8. Here the CDR3 reads CASSSAGGSGETQYF. CDR3 coding DNA: TGTGCCAGCAGCTCAGCAGGGGGCTCAGGAGAGACCCAGTACTTC.

This clone came up once. The chain joins TRBV30 to TRBJ2-5; D perhaps matches TRBD2 (5 bases). Gene TRBJ2-7 matches the end of the DNA better, so the J call may be wrong. This CDR3 is built from 14 residues. In germline, CDR1 is GTSNPN, CDR2 SVGIG (reference sequence). CDR3 DNA: TGTGCCTGGAGTCGGGAACGATCGAACTACGAGCAGTACTTC. This translates into CAWSRERSNYEQYF.

The V call is TRBV11-2, the J call TRBJ2-2; D remains unclear. With 7 bases removed from V and 8 bases from J, the gap between germline ends came to 11 bases. CDR3 length: 12 amino acids. Germline lookup yields CDR1 SGHAT and CDR2 FQNNGV. The CDR3 DNA is TGTGCCAGCACCCGCCTGGGGGGGGAGCTGTTTTTT. Translation gives CASTRLGGELFF.

Remarks on this clone: This CDR3 is also generated by other DNA sequences in the sample. The rearrangement joins TRBV7-2 to TRBJ1-2; D gene ambiguous. Germline V gene lookup returns CDR1 SGHTA and CDR2 FQGNSA. The CDR3 runs to 12 residues. The V end lost 1 base, the J end lost 5 bases, and 5 bases lay between the germline ends. The CDR3 sequence: CASSLVGYGYTF. The CDR3 DNA is TGTGCCAGCAGCTTAGTAGGGTATGGCTACACCTTC.

The chain recombines TRBV2 with TRBJ1-5, with D perhaps matching TRBD1 (5 bases). Germline V gene sequence: CDR1 SNHLY, CDR2 FYNNEI. V was shortened by 6 bases and J by 7 bases, with 13 bases between the two germline ends. The CDR3 spans 13 residues. CDR3 sequence reads: CASSPGRGQPQHF. CDR3 DNA sequence: TGTGCCAGCAGCCCAGGGCGTGGACAGCCCCAGCATTTT. The full variable domain, with the rest looked up from reference TRBV2 and TRBJ1-5, is EPEVTQTPSHQVTQMGQEVILRCVPISNHLYFYWYRQILGQKVEFLVSFYNNEISEKSEIFDDQFSVERPDGSNFTLKIRSTKLEDSAMYFCASSPGRGQPQHFGDGTRLSIL.

CDR3 in DNA: TGTGCCGCGGGGGGGTCTTCCTCTGGAAACACCATATATTTT. It codes for CAAGGSSSGNTIYF. This chain links TRBV6-5 with TRBJ1-3; tentatively, D is TRBD1 (5 bases). The CDR3 is made up of 14 amino acids. V was shortened by 11 bases and J by 0 bases, with 14 bases between the two germline ends. The germline CDR1 and CDR2 sequences are MNHEY and SVGAGI.

This clone was detected once. J is TRBJ2-7 and V is TRBV10-2, with D perhaps matching TRBD2 (5 bases). CDR3 length: 16 amino acids. V was pared by 6 bases and J by 1 base, with 19 bases between. Per the germline V gene, CDR1 is WSHSY and CDR2 is SAAADI. CDR3 nucleotide sequence: TGCGCCAGCAGCGAGACCCCGGGTCGGGGTTCCTACGAGCAGTACTTC. Its translation: CASSETPGRGSYEQYF.

The chain uses TRBV5-1 and TRBJ1-4, with a possible D match to TRBD1 (5 bases). The V end was cut by 3 bases, the J end by 3 bases, with 9 bases between. The CDR3 covers 14 residues. The germline V gene encodes CDR1 SGHRS and CDR2 YFSETQ. The CDR3 region is CASSWETANEKLFF. DNA for the CDR3: TGCGCCAGCAGCTGGGAGACAGCTAATGAAAAACTGTTTTTT.

This chain uses TRBV2 with TRBJ2-7, with 7 bases lining up with TRBD2. The germline V gene encodes CDR1 SNHLY and CDR2 FYNNEI. The junction had 6 bases not matched to a gene; V was cut back by 3 bases and J by 4 bases. This CDR3 is 14 amino acids long. The CDR3 sequence is CASSDLGGLYEQYF. The DNA of the CDR3 is TGTGCCAGCAGTGATTTGGGGGGGTTATACGAGCAGTACTTC.

This chain links TRBV5-4 with TRBJ2-3, with 8 nucleotides matching TRBD2. V lost 4 bases, J lost 1 base, and 8 bases stayed unmatched. The CDR3 length is 16 residues. Germline assignment: CDR1 SGHNT and CDR2 YYREEE (reference sequence). The CDR3 region is CASSRGLADGTDTQYF. The CDR3 DNA is TGTGCCAGCAGCCGCGGACTAGCAGATGGCACAGATACGCAGTATTTT.

J is TRBJ1-2 and V is TRBV29-1; no reliable D call. The CDR3 consists of 15 residues. The germline V gene encodes CDR1 SQVTM and CDR2 ANQGSEA. V gave up 2 bases and J gave up 8 bases, with 21 bases separating them. The CDR3 loop is CSVESTVRLGGGYTF. The CDR3 DNA reads TGCAGCGTTGAATCTACGGTGAGACTAGGAGGAGGCTACACCTTC.